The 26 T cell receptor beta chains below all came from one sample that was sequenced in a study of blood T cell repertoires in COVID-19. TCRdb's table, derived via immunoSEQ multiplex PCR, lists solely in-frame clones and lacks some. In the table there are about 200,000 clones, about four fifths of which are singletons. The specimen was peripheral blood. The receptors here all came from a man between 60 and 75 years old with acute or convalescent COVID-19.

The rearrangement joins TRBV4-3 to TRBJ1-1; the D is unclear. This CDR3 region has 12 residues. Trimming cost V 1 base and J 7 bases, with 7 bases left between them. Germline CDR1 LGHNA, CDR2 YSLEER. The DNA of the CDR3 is TGCGCCAGCAGCCAAGGGTCGGGTGAAGCTTTCTTT. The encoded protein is CASSQGSGEAFF.

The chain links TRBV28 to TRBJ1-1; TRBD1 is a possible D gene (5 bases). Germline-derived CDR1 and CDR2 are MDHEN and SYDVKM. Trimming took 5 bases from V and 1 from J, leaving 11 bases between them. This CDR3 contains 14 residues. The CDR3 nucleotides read TGTGCCAGCAGTCCCGCCGGGGGGAACACTGAAGCTTTCTTT. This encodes CASSPAGGNTEAFF.

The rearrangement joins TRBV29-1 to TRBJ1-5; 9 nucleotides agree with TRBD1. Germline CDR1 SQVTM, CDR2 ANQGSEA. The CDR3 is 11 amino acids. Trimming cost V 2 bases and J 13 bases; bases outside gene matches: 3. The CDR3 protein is CSVETGGGQHF. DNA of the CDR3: TGCAGCGTTGAAACAGGGGGCGGACAGCATTTT.

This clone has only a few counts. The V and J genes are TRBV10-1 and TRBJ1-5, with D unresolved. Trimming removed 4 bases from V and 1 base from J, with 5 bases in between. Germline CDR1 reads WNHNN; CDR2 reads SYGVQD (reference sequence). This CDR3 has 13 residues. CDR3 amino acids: CASSAVSNQPQHF. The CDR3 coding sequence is TGCGCCAGCAGTGCTGTCAGCAATCAGCCCCAGCATTTT.

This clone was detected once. The CDR3 is CATSGGGNEQFF. Written as DNA, the CDR3 is TGTGCCACCAGTGGTGGGGGGAATGAGCAGTTCTTC. This chain links TRBV24-1 with TRBJ2-1; TRBD2 is a possible D gene (6 bases). Trimming pared 5 bases from V and 7 bases from J, leaving 8 bases between. The germline gives CDR1 KGHDR, CDR2 SFDVKD. The CDR3 runs to 12 residues.

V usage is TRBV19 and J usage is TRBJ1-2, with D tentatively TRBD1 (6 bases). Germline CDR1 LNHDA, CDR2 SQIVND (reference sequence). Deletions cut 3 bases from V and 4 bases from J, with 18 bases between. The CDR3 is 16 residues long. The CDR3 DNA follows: TGTGCCAGTAGTATCCCAATGGGACACCTATTCTATGGCTACACCTTC. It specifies CASSIPMGHLFYGYTF.

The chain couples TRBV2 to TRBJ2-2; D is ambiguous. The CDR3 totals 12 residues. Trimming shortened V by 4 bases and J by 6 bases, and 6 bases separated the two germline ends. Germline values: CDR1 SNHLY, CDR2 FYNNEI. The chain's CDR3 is CASSVEPGELFF. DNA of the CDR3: TGTGCCAGCAGTGTTGAGCCCGGGGAGCTGTTTTTT.

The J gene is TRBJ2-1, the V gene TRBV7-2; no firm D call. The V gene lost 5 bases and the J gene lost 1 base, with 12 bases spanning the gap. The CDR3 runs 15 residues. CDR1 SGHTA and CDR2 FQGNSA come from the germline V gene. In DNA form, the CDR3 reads TGTGCCAGCAGCGAACCATCACTGTCCTACAATGAGCAGTTCTTC. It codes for CASSEPSLSYNEQFF.

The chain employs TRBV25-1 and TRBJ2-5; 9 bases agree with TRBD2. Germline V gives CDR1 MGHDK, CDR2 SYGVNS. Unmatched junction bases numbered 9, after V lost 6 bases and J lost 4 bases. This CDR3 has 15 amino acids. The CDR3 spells CASSGTSRPRETQYF. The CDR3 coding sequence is TGTGCCAGCAGCGGGACTAGCCGGCCTCGAGAGACCCAGTACTTC.

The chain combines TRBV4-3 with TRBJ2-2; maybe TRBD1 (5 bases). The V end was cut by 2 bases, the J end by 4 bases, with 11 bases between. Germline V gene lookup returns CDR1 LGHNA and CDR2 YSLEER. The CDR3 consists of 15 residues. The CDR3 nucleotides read TGCGCCAGCAGCCAAATGACAGTTACCACCGGGGAGCTGTTTTTT. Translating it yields CASSQMTVTTGELFF.

DNA of the CDR3: TGCGCCAGCAGTGTTAAGGACAGGGGAGCTTTCTTT. Protein sequence: CASSVKDRGAFF. The rearrangement joins TRBV10-2 to TRBJ1-1; 9 positions match TRBD1. The junction had 4 bases not matched to a gene; V was cut back by 4 bases and J by 10 bases. This CDR3 has 12 residues. Per the germline V gene, CDR1 is WSHSY and CDR2 is SAAADI.

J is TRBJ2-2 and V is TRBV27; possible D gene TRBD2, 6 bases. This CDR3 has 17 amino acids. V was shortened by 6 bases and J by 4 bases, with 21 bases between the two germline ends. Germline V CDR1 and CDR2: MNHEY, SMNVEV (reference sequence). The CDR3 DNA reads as TGTGCCAGCAGCGAGACTAGAGCTCGTGTCGGCACCGGGGAGCTGTTTTTT. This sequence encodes CASSETRARVGTGELFF.

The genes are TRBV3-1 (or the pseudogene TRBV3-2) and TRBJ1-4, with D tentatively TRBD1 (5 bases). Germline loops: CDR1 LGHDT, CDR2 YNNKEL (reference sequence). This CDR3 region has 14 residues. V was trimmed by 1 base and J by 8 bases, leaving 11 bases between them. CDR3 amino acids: CASSQGRVREKLFF. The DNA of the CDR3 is TGTGCCAGCAGCCAAGGCAGGGTGCGCGAAAAACTGTTTTTT.

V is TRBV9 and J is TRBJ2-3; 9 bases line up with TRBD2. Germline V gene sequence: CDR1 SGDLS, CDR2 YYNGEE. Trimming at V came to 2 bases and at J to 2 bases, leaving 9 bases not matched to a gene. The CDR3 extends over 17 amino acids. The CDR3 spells CASSVQISGGNTDTQYF. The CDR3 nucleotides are TGTGCCAGCAGCGTTCAAATTAGCGGGGGCAACACAGATACGCAGTATTTT.

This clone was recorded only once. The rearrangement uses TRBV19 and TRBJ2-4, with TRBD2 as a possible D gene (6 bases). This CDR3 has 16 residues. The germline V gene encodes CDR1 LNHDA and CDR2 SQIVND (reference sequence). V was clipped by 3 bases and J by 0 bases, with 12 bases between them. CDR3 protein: CASSMEGTLAKNIQYF. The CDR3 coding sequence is TGTGCCAGTAGTATGGAGGGGACCCTAGCCAAAAACATTCAGTACTTC.

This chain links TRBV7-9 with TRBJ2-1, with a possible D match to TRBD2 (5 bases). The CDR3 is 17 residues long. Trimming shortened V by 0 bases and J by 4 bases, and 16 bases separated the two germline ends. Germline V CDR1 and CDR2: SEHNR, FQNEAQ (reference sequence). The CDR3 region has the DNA TGTGCCAGCAGCTTAGCGACTACCTCGGCCCTATACAATGAGCAGTTCTTC. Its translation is CASSLATTSALYNEQFF.

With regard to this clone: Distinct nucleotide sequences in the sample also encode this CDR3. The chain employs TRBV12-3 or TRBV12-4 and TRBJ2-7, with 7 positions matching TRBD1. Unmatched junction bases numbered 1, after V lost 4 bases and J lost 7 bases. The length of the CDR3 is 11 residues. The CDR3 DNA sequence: TGTGCCAGCAGTTCCAGGGGGGAGCAGTACTTC. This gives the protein CASSSRGEQYF.

CDR3 region: CAIRSSLSTDTQYF. As DNA, the CDR3 is TGTGCCATCAGGTCTAGCCTTAGCACAGATACGCAGTATTTT. The chain is built from TRBV10-3 and TRBJ2-3; weak D call: TRBD2 (5 bases). CDR1 and CDR2 (germline): ENHRY, SYGVKD. This CDR3 has 14 amino acids. The V end was cut by 6 bases, the J end by 0 bases, with 10 bases between.

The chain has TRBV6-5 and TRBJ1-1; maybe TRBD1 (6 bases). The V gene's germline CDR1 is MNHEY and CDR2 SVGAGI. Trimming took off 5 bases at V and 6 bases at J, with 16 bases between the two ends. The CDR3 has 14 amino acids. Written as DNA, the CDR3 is TGTGCCAGCAGTCAACCAGGGGAGGGGGCTGAAGCTTTCTTT. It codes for CASSQPGEGAEAFF.

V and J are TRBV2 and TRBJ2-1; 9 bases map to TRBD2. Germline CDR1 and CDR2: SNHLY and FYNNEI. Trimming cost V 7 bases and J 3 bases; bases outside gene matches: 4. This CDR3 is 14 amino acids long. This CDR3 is CASTGLAFYNEQFF. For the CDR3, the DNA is TGTGCCAGCACCGGACTAGCGTTCTACAATGAGCAGTTCTTC.

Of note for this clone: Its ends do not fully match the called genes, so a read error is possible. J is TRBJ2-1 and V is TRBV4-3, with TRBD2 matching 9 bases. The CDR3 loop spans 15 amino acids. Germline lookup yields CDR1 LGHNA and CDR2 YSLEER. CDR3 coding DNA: TGCGCCAGCAGCCAAGATCAAGGGCGGGGGGGTCGCGCACTCTTC. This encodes CASSQDQGRGGRALF.

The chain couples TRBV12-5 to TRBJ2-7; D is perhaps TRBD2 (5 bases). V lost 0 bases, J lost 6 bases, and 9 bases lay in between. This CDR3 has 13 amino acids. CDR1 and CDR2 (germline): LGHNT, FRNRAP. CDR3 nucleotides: TGTGCTAGTGGTTTGGTAAGAGGGAGCGAGCAGTACTTC. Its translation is CASGLVRGSEQYF. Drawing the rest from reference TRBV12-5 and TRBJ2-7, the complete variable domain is DARVTQTPRHKVTEMGQEVTMRCQPILGHNTVFWYRQTMMQGLELLAYFRNRAPLDDSGMPKDRFSAEMPDATLATLKIQPSEPRDSAVYFCASGLVRGSEQYFGPGTRLTVT.

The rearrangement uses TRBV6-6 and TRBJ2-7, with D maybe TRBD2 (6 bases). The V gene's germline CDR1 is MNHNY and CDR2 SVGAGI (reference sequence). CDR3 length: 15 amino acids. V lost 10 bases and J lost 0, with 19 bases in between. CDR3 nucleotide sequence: TGTGCCACCAAGGTAATGGGACTGAGCTCCTACGAGCAGTACTTC. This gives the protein CATKVMGLSSYEQYF.

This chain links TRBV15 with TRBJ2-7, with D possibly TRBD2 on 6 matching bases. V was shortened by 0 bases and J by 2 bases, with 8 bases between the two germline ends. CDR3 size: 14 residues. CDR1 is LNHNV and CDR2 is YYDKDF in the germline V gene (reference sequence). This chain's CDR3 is CATSRDASAYEQYF. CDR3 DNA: TGTGCCACCAGCAGAGATGCTAGCGCCTACGAGCAGTACTTC.

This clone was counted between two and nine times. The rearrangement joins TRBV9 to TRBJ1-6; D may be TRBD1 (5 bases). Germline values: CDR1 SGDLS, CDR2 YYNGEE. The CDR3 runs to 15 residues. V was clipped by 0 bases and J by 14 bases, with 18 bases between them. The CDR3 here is CASSVAGGVGEALHF. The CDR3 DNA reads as TGTGCCAGCAGCGTAGCCGGAGGGGTTGGGGAGGCCCTCCACTTT.

As DNA, the CDR3 is TGTGCCAGCAGCTTTACCCCGGGACAGCTAAGCTCTGGGGCCAACGTCCTGACTTTC. This codes for CASSFTPGQLSSGANVLTF. The chain is built from TRBV7-3 and TRBJ2-6; 7 positions agree with TRBD1. This CDR3 is 19 amino acids long. The germline CDR1 and CDR2 sequences are SGHTA and FQGTGA. The V gene end was trimmed by 3 bases and the J gene end by 0 bases; junction bases not matched to a gene: 11.